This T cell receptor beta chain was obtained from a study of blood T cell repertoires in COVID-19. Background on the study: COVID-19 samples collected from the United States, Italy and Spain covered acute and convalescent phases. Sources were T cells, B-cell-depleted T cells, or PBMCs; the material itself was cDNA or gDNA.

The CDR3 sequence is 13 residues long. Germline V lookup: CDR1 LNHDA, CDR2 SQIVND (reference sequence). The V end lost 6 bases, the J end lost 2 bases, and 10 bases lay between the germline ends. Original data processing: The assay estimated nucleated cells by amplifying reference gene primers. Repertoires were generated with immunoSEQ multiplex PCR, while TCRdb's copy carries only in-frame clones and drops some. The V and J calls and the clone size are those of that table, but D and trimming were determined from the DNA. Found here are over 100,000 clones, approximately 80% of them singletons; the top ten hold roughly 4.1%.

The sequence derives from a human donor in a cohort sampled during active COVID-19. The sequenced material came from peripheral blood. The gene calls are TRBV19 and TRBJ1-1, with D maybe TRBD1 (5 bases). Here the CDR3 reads CASRRQLNTEAFF. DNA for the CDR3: TGTGCCAGTAGGAGACAGCTTAACACTGAAGCTTTCTTT.